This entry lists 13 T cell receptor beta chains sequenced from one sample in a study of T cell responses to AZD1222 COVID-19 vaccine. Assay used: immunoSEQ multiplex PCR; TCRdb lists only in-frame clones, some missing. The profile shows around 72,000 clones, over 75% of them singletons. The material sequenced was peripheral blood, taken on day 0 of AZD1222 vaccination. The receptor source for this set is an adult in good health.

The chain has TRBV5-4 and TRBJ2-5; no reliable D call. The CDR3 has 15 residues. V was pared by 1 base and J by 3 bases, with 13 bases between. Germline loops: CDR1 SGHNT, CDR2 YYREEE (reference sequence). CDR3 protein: CASSLIRSEKETQYF. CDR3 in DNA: TGTGCCAGCAGCTTGATACGATCCGAGAAAGAGACCCAGTACTTC.

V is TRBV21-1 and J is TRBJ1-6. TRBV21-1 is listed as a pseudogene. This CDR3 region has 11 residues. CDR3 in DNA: TGTGCCAGCAGCAACAATTCACCCCTCCACTTT. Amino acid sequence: CASSNNSPLHF.

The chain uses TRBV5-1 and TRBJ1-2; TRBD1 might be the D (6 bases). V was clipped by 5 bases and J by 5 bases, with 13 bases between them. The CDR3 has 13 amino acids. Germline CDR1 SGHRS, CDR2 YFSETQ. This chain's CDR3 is CASRDEGDYGYTF. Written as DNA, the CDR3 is TGCGCCAGCAGGGACGAGGGGGATTATGGCTACACCTTC.

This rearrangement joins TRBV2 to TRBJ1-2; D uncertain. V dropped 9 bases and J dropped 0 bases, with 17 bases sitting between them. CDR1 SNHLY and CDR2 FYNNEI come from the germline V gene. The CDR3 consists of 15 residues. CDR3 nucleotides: TGTGCCAGTTATGCCCAGTTCGATTCTAACTATGGCTACACCTTC. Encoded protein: CASYAQFDSNYGYTF.

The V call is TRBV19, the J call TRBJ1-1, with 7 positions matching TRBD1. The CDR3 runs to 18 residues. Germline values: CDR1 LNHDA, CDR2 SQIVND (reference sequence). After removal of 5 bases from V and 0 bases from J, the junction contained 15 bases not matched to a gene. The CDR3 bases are TGTGCCAGTAGTGCAAGACAGGGAGGTAGGCACATGAACACTGAAGCTTTCTTT. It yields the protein CASSARQGGRHMNTEAFF. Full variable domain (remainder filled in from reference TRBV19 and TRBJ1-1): DGGITQSPKYLFRKEGQNVTLSCEQNLNHDAMYWYRQDPGQGLRLIYYSQIVNDFQKGDIAEGYSVSREKKESFPLTVTSAQKNPTAFYLCASSARQGGRHMNTEAFFGQGTRLTVV.

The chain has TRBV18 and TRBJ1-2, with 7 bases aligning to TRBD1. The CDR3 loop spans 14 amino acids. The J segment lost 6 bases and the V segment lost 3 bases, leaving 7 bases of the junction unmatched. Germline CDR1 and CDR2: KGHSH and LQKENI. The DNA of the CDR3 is TGTGCCAGCTCACCTGCCAGGGGGGAACATGGCTACACCTTC. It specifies CASSPARGEHGYTF.

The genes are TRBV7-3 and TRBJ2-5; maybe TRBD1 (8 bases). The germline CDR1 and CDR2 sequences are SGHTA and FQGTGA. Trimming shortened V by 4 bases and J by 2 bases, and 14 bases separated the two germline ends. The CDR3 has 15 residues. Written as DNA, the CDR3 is TGTGCCAGCAGCTCACAGGGGGGGATGCAAGAGACCCAGTACTTC. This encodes CASSSQGGMQETQYF.

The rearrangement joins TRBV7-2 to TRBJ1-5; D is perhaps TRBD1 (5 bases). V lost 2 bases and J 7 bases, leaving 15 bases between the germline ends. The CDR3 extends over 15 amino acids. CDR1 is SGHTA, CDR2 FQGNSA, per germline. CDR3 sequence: CASSLRPGQGQPQHF. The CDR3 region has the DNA TGTGCCAGCAGCTTAAGGCCAGGGCAGGGCCAGCCCCAGCATTTT.

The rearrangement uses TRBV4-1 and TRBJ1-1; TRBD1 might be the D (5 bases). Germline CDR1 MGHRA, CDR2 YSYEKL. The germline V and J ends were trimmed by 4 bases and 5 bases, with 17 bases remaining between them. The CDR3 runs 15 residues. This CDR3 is CASSRQSGSGTEAFF. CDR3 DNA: TGCGCCAGCAGCCGCCAGTCCGGGTCAGGGACTGAAGCTTTCTTT.

The CDR3 coding sequence is TGTGCCAGCAGCCGGGGGGGACCCCTCCACTTT. Encoded protein: CASSRGGPLHF. This chain uses TRBV6-5 with TRBJ1-6; D is possibly TRBD1 (5 bases). Germline CDR1 is MNHEY and CDR2 is SVGAGI. The V gene lost 6 bases and the J gene lost 12 bases, with 9 bases spanning the gap. This CDR3 has 11 residues.

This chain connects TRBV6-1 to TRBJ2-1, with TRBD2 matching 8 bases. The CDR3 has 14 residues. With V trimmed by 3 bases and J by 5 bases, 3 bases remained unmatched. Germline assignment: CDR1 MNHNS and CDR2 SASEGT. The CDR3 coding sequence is TGTGCCAGCAGTGATAGCGGGGAGGACAATGAGCAGTTCTTC. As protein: CASSDSGEDNEQFF.

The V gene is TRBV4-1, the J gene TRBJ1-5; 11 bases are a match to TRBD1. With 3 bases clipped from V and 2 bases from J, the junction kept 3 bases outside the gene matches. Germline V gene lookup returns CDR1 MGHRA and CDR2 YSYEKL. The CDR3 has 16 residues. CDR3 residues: CASSHWTGGGNQPQHF. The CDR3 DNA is TGCGCCAGCAGCCACTGGACAGGGGGCGGCAATCAGCCCCAGCATTTT.

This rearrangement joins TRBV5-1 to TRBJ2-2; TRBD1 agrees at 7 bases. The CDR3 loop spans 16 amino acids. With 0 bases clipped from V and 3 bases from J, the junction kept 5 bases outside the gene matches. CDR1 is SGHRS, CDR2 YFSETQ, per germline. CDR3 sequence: CASSLGGGSYTGELFF. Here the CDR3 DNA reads TGCGCCAGCAGCTTGGGAGGGGGCTCGTACACCGGGGAGCTGTTTTTT.